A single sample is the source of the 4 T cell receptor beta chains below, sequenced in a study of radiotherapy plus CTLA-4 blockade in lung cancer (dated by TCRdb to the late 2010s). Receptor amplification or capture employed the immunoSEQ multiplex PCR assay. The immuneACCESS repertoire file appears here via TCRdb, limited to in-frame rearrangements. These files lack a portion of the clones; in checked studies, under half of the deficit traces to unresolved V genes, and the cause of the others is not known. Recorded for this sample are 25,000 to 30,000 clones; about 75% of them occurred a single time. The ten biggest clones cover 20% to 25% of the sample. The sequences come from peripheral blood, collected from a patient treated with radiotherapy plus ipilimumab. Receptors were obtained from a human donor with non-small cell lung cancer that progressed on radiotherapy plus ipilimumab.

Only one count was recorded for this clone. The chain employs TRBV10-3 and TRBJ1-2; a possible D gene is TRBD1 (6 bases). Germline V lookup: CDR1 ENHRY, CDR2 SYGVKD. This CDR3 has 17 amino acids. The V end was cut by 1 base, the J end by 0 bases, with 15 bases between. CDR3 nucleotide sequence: TGTGCCATCAGTGAGTTGGGGAACAGGGATTCTAACTATGGCTACACCTTC. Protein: CAISELGNRDSNYGYTF.

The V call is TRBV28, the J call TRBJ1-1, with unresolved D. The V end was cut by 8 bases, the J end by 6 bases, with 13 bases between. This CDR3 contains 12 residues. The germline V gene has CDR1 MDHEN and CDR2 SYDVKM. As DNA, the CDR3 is TGTGCCAGCTCCTTGGGAATAGCTGAAGCTTTCTTT. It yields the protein CASSLGIAEAFF.

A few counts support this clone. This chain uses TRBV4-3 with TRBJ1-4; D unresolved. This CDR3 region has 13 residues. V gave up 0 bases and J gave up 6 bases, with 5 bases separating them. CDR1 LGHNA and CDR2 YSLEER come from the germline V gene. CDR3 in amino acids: CASSQDLYEKLFF. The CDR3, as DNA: TGCGCCAGCAGCCAAGACCTATATGAAAAACTGTTTTTT.

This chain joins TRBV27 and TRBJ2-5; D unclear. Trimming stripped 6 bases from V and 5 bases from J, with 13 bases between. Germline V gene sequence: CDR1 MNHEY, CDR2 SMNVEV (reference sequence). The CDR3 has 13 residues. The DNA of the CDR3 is TGTGCCAGCAGCCGGGCAGATCAGGAGACCCAGTACTTC. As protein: CASSRADQETQYF.